These T cell receptor beta chains were read from a single sample in a study of blood T cell repertoires in COVID-19. Some clones are missing from TCRdb's copy, which holds only in-frame ones; the method was immunoSEQ multiplex PCR. Here the sample spans over 250,000 clones, approximately 89% being singletons. Sequencing was done on a sample of peripheral blood. These receptors all come from a woman aged 30 to 39 with COVID-19, enrolled during active disease. The CDR3 runs from the conserved cysteine through the conserved F or W. Fields, in order: CDR3 protein, D gene, V gene, J gene. D genes are given only for firm matches.

cdr3_aa: CASSFGVEPQHF; d_call: .; v_call: TRBV28; j_call: TRBJ1-5
cdr3_aa: CATSRGLQGNPGNTIYF; d_call: TRBD1; v_call: TRBV15; j_call: TRBJ1-3
cdr3_aa: CASSLLKGHSGNTIYF; d_call: .; v_call: TRBV6-6; j_call: TRBJ1-3
cdr3_aa: CSASPSGSGSTDTQYF; d_call: TRBD2; v_call: TRBV20-1; j_call: TRBJ2-3
cdr3_aa: CASSEYSNQPQHF; d_call: .; v_call: TRBV27; j_call: TRBJ1-5
cdr3_aa: CASSQDLGGGYGYTF; d_call: .; v_call: TRBV4-2; j_call: TRBJ1-2
cdr3_aa: CASMDRGHTGELFF; d_call: .; v_call: TRBV19; j_call: TRBJ2-2
cdr3_aa: CASEDRGENNEQFF; d_call: TRBD1; v_call: TRBV4-2; j_call: TRBJ2-1
cdr3_aa: CASSLARDTLIGYTF; d_call: .; v_call: TRBV5-1; j_call: TRBJ1-2
cdr3_aa: CASTNSSPIYYGYTF; d_call: .; v_call: TRBV7-9; j_call: TRBJ1-2
cdr3_aa: CASSEWGETDEQYF; d_call: .; v_call: TRBV6-1; j_call: TRBJ2-7
cdr3_aa: CASSTLPGLTRAFF; d_call: .; v_call: TRBV19; j_call: TRBJ1-1
cdr3_aa: CASSLDPAGGTGELFF; d_call: TRBD2; v_call: TRBV7-3; j_call: TRBJ2-2
cdr3_aa: CASSRLTGIGANVLTF; d_call: .; v_call: TRBV11-3; j_call: TRBJ2-6
cdr3_aa: CASSQVARDRSYEQYF; d_call: TRBD1; v_call: TRBV4-1; j_call: TRBJ2-7
cdr3_aa: CASSGTSMSVHNEQFF; d_call: TRBD2; v_call: TRBV5-1; j_call: TRBJ2-1
cdr3_aa: CSVEDPDSEGAFF; d_call: .; v_call: TRBV29-1; j_call: TRBJ1-1
cdr3_aa: CAWGGLADPYNEQFF; d_call: TRBD2; v_call: TRBV30; j_call: TRBJ2-1
cdr3_aa: CASSLEQGLSNQPQHF; d_call: TRBD1; v_call: TRBV7-2; j_call: TRBJ1-5
cdr3_aa: CASSLVLGLAGVETQYF; d_call: TRBD2; v_call: TRBV5-6; j_call: TRBJ2-5
cdr3_aa: CATSRELTGALSYEQYF; d_call: TRBD1; v_call: TRBV15; j_call: TRBJ2-7
cdr3_aa: CASSYQPPSGYGYTF; d_call: .; v_call: TRBV6-6; j_call: TRBJ1-2
cdr3_aa: CASSPTSSETQYF; d_call: .; v_call: TRBV6-5; j_call: TRBJ2-5
cdr3_aa: CAWSRTGVDQPQHF; d_call: .; v_call: TRBV30; j_call: TRBJ1-5
cdr3_aa: CASSDQGNSPLHF; d_call: .; v_call: TRBV2; j_call: TRBJ1-6
cdr3_aa: CASSGREGQQETQYF; d_call: TRBD2; v_call: TRBV10-2; j_call: TRBJ2-5
cdr3_aa: CASGLLPHQDRGFTEAFF; d_call: TRBD1; v_call: TRBV12-5; j_call: TRBJ1-1
cdr3_aa: CASSQEFGANVLTF; d_call: .; v_call: TRBV5-1; j_call: TRBJ2-6
cdr3_aa: CASRTAGTSGTYEQFF; d_call: TRBD2; v_call: TRBV28; j_call: TRBJ2-1
cdr3_aa: CASSRDRLISSYNSPLHF; d_call: TRBD1; v_call: TRBV7-7; j_call: TRBJ1-6
cdr3_aa: CASSQVGGTRSYEQYF; d_call: .; v_call: TRBV4-1; j_call: TRBJ2-7
cdr3_aa: CASSPSQTNTEAFF; d_call: .; v_call: TRBV18; j_call: TRBJ1-1
cdr3_aa: CAMRGQGAYNEQFF; d_call: TRBD1; v_call: TRBV10-3; j_call: TRBJ2-1
cdr3_aa: CASSPGTSGPSAYEQYF; d_call: TRBD2; v_call: TRBV5-1; j_call: TRBJ2-7
cdr3_aa: CASSPGAGGPKTQYF; d_call: TRBD2; v_call: TRBV27; j_call: TRBJ2-5
cdr3_aa: CASSVNGETQYF; d_call: .; v_call: TRBV19; j_call: TRBJ2-5
cdr3_aa: CASSGGQGNIQYF; d_call: TRBD1; v_call: TRBV2; j_call: TRBJ2-4
cdr3_aa: CASSAMGGDTGELFF; d_call: TRBD2; v_call: TRBV7-3; j_call: TRBJ2-2
cdr3_aa: CASSYSGSTSPDGYTF; d_call: .; v_call: TRBV6-5; j_call: TRBJ1-2
cdr3_aa: CSVGLAGSTDTQYF; d_call: TRBD2; v_call: TRBV29-1; j_call: TRBJ2-3
cdr3_aa: CATSRTDSLGHYEQYF; d_call: .; v_call: TRBV15; j_call: TRBJ2-7
cdr3_aa: CSVFSGNPTDTQYF; d_call: TRBD2; v_call: TRBV29-1; j_call: TRBJ2-3
cdr3_aa: CASSRTGAYEQYF; d_call: TRBD1; v_call: TRBV12-3/TRBV12-4; j_call: TRBJ2-7
cdr3_aa: CASSGATGNFNEQFF; d_call: .; v_call: TRBV9; j_call: TRBJ2-1
cdr3_aa: CASSLSNTGAKAFF; d_call: TRBD1; v_call: TRBV27; j_call: TRBJ1-1
cdr3_aa: CASSLQGQGRAFF; d_call: TRBD1; v_call: TRBV7-2; j_call: TRBJ1-1
cdr3_aa: CASSMKQGATGANVLTF; d_call: .; v_call: TRBV19; j_call: TRBJ2-6
cdr3_aa: CASSTSASYEQYF; d_call: .; v_call: TRBV19; j_call: TRBJ2-7
cdr3_aa: CASSFRGNTGELFF; d_call: .; v_call: TRBV28; j_call: TRBJ2-2
cdr3_aa: CASRLRQTEAFF; d_call: .; v_call: TRBV28; j_call: TRBJ1-1
cdr3_aa: CASSSGRGGPGELFF; d_call: .; v_call: TRBV6-5; j_call: TRBJ2-2
cdr3_aa: CASSLGEGPYEQYF; d_call: TRBD2; v_call: TRBV7-9; j_call: TRBJ2-7